This T cell receptor beta chain comes out of a study of T-cell reconstitution after alpha-beta-depleted transplantation in children. Unique molecular identifiers were incorporated when the TCRbeta library was constructed. TCRdb passed the PCR reads through MiXCR, listing each CDR3 protein once. Of approximately 220,000 distinct CDR3 sequences listed, about a sixth were seen once; the top ten hold around two fifths. This clonotype was found many times. The target antigen is unknown. Study outcomes and limitations: For some patients, TCRbeta diversity was high at day 60 because of recipient T cells and thymic progenitors that survived. Newly generated T cells supplied most T-cell counts and diversity one year post-transplant. By about two months after transplant, alpha-beta T cells reportedly arose from several hundred graft clones that had expanded.

The clonotype was recovered from a male patient under 10 years old who had a stem cell transplant for acute lymphoblastic leukemia, so the T cells may come from the graft donor. The material was PBMCs, mostly from graft donor cells, obtained 360 days after TCRalphabeta/CD19-depleted stem cell transplant.

CDR3 in DNA: TGTGCCAGCAGCTTAGCAGGGGGAGATACGCAGTATTTT. This codes for CASSLAGGDTQYF. The chain uses TRBV7-9 and TRBJ2-3; D is possibly TRBD1 (6 bases). This CDR3 region has 13 residues. The germline V gene has CDR1 SEHNR and CDR2 FQNEAQ (reference sequence). Trimming shortened V by 0 bases and J by 5 bases, and 6 bases separated the two germline ends.